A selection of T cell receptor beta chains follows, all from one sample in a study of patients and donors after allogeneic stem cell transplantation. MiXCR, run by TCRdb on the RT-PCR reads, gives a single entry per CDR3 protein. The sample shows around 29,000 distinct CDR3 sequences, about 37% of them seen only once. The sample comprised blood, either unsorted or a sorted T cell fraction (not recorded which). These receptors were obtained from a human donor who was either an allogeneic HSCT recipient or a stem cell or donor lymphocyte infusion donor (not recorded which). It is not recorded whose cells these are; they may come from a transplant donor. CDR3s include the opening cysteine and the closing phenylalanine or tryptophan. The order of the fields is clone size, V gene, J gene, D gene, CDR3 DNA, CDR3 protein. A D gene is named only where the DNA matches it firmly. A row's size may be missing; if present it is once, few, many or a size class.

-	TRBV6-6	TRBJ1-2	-	TGTGCCAGCAGTTCATCGGACAGTCACTATGGCTACACCTTC	CASSSSDSHYGYTF
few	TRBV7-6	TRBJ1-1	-	TGTGCCAGCAGCTCTAACAGGGTCTCCACTGAAGCTTTCTTT	CASSSNRVSTEAFF
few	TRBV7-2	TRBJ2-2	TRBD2	TGTGCCAGCAGCTCCCCTCCCACTAGCGGGGTGCGGGAGCTGTTTTTT	CASSSPPTSGVRELFF
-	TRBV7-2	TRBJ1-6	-	TGTGCCAGCAGCTTAGTCGGGATAGATAATTCACCCCTCCACTTT	CASSLVGIDNSPLHF
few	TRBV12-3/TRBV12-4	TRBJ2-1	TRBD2	TGTGCCAGCAGTTTAACTAGCGGGGCCTACAATGAGCAGTTCTTC	CASSLTSGAYNEQFF
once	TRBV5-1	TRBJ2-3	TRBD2	TGCGCCAGCAGCTTGGAAGGGACTAGCGGATATACGCAGTATTTT	CASSLEGTSGYTQYF
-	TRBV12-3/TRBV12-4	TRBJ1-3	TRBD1	TGTGCCAGCAGACCGGGACAGTATGGTCCCACCATATATTTT	CASRPGQYGPTIYF
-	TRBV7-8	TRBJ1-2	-	TGTGCCAGCACCCCTGGGACACATCACTATGCCTACACCTTC	CASTPGTHHYAYTF
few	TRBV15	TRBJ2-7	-	TGTGCCACCAGCACTCAGGAAATGACCTACGAGCAGTACTTC	CATSTQEMTYEQYF
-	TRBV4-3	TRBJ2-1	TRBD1	TGCGCCAGCAGCCAACCCCTGGGACAGAGCTCCTACAATGAGCAGTTCTTC	CASSQPLGQSSYNEQFF
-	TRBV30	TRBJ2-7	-	TGTGCCTGGAGTGTACCCGCAGGGTTGCACGAGCAGTACTTC	CAWSVPAGLHEQYF
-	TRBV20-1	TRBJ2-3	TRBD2	TGCAGTGCTGCCGGGCGGGAGGAAACAGATACGCAGTATTTT	CSAAGREETDTQYF
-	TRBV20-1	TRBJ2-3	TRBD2	TGCAGTGCCCAAGGGTCTAGCGGGAGATTTAGGACAGATACGCAGTATTTT	CSAQGSSGRFRTDTQYF
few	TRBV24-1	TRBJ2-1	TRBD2	TGTGCCACCAGTGACCCCGGACTAGCGGGAGCGTACAATGAGCAGTTCTTC	CATSDPGLAGAYNEQFF
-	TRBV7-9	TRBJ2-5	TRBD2	TGTGCAAGCAGCTTAGAACTAGCGGAACAAGAGACCCAGTACTTC	CASSLELAEQETQYF